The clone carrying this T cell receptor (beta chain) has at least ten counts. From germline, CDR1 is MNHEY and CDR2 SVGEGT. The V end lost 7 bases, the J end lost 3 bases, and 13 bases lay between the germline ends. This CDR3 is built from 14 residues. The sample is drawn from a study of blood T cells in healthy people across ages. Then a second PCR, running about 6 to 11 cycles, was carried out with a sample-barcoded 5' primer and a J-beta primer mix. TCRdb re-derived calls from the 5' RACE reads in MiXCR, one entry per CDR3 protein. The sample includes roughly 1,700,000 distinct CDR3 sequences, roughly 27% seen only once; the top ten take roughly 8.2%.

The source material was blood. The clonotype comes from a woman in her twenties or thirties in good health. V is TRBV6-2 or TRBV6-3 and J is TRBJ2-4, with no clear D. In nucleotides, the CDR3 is TGTGCCAGCAAAGGCAGTTTGGGCAAAAACATTCAGTACTTC. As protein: CASKGSLGKNIQYF.